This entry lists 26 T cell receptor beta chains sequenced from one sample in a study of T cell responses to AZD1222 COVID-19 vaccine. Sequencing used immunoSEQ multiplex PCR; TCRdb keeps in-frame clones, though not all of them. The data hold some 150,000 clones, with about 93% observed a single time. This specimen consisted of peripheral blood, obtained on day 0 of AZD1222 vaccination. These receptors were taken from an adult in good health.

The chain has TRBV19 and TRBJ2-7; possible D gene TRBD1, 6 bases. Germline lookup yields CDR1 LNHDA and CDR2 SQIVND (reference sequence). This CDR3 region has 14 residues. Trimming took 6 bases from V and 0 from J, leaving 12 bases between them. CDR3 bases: TGTGCCAGTAGGCCGACAGGCAGCTCCTACGAGCAGTACTTC. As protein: CASRPTGSSYEQYF.

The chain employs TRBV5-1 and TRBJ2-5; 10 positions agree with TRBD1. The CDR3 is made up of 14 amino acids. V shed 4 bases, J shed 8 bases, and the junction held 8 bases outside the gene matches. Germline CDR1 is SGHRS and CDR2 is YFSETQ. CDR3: CASSPGQGTPTQYF. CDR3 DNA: TGCGCCAGCAGCCCGGGACAGGGGACCCCTACCCAGTACTTC.

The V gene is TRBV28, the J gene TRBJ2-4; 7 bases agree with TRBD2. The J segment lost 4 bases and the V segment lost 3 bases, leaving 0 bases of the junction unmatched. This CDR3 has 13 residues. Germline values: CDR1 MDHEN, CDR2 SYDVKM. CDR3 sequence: CASSLGGKNIQYF. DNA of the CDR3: TGTGCCAGCAGTTTGGGGGGGAAAAACATTCAGTACTTC.

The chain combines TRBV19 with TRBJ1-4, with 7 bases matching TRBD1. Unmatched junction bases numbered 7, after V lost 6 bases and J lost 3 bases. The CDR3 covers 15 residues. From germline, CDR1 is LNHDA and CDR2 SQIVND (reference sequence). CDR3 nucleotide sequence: TGTGCCAGTAGCCGCGACAGGGAGGCTAATGAAAAACTGTTTTTT. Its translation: CASSRDREANEKLFF.

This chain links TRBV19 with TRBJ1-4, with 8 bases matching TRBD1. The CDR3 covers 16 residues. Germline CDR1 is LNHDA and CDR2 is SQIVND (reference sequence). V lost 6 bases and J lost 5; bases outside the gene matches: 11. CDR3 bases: TGTGCCAGTAGCAAACTTCAGGGGGCCTTAAATGAAAAACTGTTTTTT. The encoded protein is CASSKLQGALNEKLFF.

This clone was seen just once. CDR3 nucleotides: TGTGCCACCAGCGGTACAGGAACCAACTATGGCTACACCTTC. Protein sequence: CATSGTGTNYGYTF. The chain combines TRBV24-1 with TRBJ1-2; TRBD1 might be the D (5 bases). CDR1 is KGHDR and CDR2 is SFDVKD in the germline V gene. This CDR3 is 14 amino acids long. V lost 7 bases and J 2 bases, leaving 13 bases between the germline ends.

CDR3 sequence reads: CASSKAGAEGYTF. The CDR3 coding sequence is TGTGCCAGCTCCAAAGCAGGGGCCGAGGGCTACACCTTC. The chain recombines TRBV18 with TRBJ1-2; D possibly corresponds to TRBD1 (6 bases). The V gene's germline CDR1 is KGHSH and CDR2 LQKENI. Trimming removed 6 bases at V and 8 bases at J, with 16 bases between. The CDR3 has 13 amino acids.

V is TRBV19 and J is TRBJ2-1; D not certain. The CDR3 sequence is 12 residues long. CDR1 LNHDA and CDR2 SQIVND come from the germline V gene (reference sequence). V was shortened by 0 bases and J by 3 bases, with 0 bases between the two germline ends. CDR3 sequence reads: CASSIDYNEQFF. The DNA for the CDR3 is TGTGCCAGTAGTATAGACTACAATGAGCAGTTCTTC.

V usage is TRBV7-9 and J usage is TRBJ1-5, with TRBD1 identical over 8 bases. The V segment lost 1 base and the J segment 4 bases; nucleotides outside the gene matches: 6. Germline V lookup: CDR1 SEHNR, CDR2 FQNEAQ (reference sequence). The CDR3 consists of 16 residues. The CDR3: CASSLGGDRRNQPQHF. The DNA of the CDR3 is TGTGCCAGCAGCTTAGGGGGGGACAGGCGAAATCAGCCCCAGCATTTT.

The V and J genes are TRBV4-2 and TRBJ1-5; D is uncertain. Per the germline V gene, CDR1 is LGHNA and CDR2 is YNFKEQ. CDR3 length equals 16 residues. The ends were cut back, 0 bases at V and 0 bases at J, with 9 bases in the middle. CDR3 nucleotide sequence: TGTGCCAGCAGCCAAGAGGAAAGCTATAGCAATCAGCCCCAGCATTTT. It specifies CASSQEESYSNQPQHF.

The CDR3 loop is CAWSVSLAGEEDTQYF. DNA for the CDR3: TGTGCCTGGAGTGTTAGTCTAGCGGGAGAAGAAGATACGCAGTATTTT. The genes are TRBV30 and TRBJ2-3; 10 bases are a match to TRBD2. V gave up 0 bases and J gave up 5 bases; unmatched junction bases: 8. This CDR3 spans 16 amino acids. Germline CDR1 and CDR2: GTSNPN and SVGIG (reference sequence). Variable domain in full (rest from reference TRBV30 and TRBJ2-3): SQTIHQWPATLVQPVGSPLSLECTVEGTSNPNLYWYRQAAGRGLQLLFYSVGIGQISSEVPQNLSASRPQDRQFILSSKKLLLSDSGFYLCAWSVSLAGEEDTQYFGPGTRLTVL.

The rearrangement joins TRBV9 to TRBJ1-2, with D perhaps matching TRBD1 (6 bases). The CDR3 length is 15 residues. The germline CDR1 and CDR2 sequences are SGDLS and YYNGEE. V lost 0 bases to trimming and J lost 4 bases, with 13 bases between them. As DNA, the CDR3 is TGTGCCAGCAGCGTAGTCCCAGGGGAAGCCTATGGCTACACCTTC. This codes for CASSVVPGEAYGYTF.

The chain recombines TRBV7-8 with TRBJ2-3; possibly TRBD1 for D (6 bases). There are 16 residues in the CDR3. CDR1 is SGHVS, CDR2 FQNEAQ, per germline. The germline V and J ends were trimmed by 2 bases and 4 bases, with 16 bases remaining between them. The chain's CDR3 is CASSLRGFLSADTQYF. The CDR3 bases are TGTGCCAGCAGCTTAAGGGGGTTCCTAAGCGCAGATACGCAGTATTTT.

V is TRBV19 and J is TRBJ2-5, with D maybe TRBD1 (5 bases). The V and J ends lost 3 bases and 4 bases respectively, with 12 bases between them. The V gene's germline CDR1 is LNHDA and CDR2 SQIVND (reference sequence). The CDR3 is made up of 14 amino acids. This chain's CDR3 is CASSISRGGETQYF. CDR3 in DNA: TGTGCCAGTAGTATCAGTAGGGGCGGAGAGACCCAGTACTTC. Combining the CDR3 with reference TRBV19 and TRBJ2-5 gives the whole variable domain DGGITQSPKYLFRKEGQNVTLSCEQNLNHDAMYWYRQDPGQGLRLIYYSQIVNDFQKGDIAEGYSVSREKKESFPLTVTSAQKNPTAFYLCASSISRGGETQYFGPGTRLLVL.

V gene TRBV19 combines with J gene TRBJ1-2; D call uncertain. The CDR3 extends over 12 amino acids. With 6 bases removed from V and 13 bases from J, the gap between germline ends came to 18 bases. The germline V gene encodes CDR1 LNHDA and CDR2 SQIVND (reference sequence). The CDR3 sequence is CASSDSGLIATF. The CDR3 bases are TGTGCCAGTAGCGATTCGGGCCTCATAGCCACCTTC.

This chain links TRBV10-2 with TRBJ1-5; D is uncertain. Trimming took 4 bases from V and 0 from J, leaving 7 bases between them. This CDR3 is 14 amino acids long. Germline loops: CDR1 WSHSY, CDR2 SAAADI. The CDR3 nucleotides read TGCGCCAGCAGTGTACAGATTAGCAATCAGCCCCAGCATTTT. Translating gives CASSVQISNQPQHF.

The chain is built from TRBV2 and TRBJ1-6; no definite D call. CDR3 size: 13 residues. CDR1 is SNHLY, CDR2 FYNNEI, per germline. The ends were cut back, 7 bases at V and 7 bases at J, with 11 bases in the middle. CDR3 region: CASNPQRNSPLHF. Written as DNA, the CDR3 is TGTGCCAGCAATCCACAGAGGAATTCACCCCTCCACTTT.

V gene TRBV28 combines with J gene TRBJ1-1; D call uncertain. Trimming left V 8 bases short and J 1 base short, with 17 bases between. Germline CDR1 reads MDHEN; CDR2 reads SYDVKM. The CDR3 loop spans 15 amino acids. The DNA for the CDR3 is TGTGCCAGCGTTTATCGGAGGCGGGCGAACACTGAAGCTTTCTTT. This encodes CASVYRRRANTEAFF. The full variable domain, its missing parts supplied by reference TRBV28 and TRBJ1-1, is DVKVTQSSRYLVKRTGEKVFLECVQDMDHENMFWYRQDPGLGLRLIYFSYDVKMKEKGDIPEGYSVSREKKERFSLILESASTNQTSMYLCASVYRRRANTEAFFGQGTRLTVV.

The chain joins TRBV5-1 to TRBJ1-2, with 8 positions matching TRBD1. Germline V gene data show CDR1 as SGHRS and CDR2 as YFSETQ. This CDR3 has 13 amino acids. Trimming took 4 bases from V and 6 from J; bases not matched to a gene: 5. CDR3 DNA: TGCGCCAGCAGCGAGACAGGGGCTGATGGCTACACCTTC. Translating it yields CASSETGADGYTF.

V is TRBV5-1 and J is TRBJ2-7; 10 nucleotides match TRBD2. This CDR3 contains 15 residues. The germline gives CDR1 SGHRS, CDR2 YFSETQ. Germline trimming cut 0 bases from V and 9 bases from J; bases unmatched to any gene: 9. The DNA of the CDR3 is TGCGCCAGCAGCTTGGGTCTAGCGGGAGTTTTTGGGCAGTACTTC. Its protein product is CASSLGLAGVFGQYF.

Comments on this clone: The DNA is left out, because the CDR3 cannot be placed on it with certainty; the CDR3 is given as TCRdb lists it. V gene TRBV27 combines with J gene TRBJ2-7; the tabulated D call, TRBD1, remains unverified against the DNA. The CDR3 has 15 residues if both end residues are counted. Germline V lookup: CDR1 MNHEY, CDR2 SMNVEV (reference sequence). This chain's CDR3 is CASSFLAGGPYEQYF.

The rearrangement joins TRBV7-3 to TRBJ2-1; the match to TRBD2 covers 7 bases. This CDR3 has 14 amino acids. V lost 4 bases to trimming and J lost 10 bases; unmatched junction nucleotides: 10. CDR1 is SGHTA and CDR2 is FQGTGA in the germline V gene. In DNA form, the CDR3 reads TGTGCCAGCAGCTCACGAATGGGGGGGAGAGAGCAGTTCTTC. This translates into CASSSRMGGREQFF.

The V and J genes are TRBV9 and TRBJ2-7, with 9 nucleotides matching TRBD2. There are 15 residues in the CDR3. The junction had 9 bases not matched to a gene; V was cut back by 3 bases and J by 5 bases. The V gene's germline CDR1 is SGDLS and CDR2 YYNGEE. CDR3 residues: CASSALAGIRDEQYF. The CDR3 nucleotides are TGTGCCAGCAGCGCCCTAGCGGGAATACGAGACGAGCAGTACTTC.

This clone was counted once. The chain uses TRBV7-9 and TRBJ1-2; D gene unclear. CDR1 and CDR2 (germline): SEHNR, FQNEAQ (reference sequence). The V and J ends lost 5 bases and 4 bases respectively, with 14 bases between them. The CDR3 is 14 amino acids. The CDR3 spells CASSATYLPYGYTF. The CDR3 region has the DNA TGTGCCAGCAGCGCGACCTACCTACCCTATGGCTACACCTTC.

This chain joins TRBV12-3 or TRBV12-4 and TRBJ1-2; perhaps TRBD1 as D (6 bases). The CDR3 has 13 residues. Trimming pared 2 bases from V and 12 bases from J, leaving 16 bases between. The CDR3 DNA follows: TGTGCCAGCAGTTTACTGTGGGCAGGGGCGGACACCTTC. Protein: CASSLLWAGADTF.

CDR3 bases: TGTGCCACCAGTGATTGGAGAGAGACCCAGTACTTC. Its protein is CATSDWRETQYF. V usage is TRBV24-1 and J usage is TRBJ2-5; D ambiguous. Germline assignment: CDR1 KGHDR and CDR2 SFDVKD. Trimming took 2 bases from V and 4 from J, leaving 4 bases between them. CDR3 size: 12 residues.